The 28 T cell receptor beta chains below all came from one sample that was sequenced in a study of a mutant IDH1 vaccine in newly diagnosed glioma. The time point is: week 35, safety follow-up. Every single dose of the vaccine, 300 ug of mutant IDH1 20-mer peptide, came with topical imiquimod. Measured with immunoSEQ multiplex PCR; TCRdb has only the in-frame clones, and not every one. The sample has some 60,000 clones; about four fifths are singletons. These receptors have no known antigen. Here the sequenced sample was PBMCs, taken from a glioma patient whose treatment included an IDH1 peptide vaccine. The receptors were sampled from a man in his forties with glioma.

The chain recombines TRBV5-6 with TRBJ2-5, with D maybe TRBD2 (7 bases). CDR1 SGHDT and CDR2 YYEEEE come from the germline V gene. Trimming cost V 5 bases and J 5 bases, with 13 bases left between them. The CDR3 runs 13 residues. Written as DNA, the CDR3 is TGTGCCAGCAGAGGGGGGGTAGGGGAGACCCAGTACTTC. Protein product: CASRGGVGETQYF.

The chain carries TRBV30 and TRBJ1-1, with D possibly being TRBD1 (6 bases). V shed 1 base and J shed 5 bases, with 14 bases lying between them. Germline V gene data show CDR1 as GTSNPN and CDR2 as SVGIG (reference sequence). The CDR3 totals 14 residues. CDR3: CAWSEGGAGTEAFF. The DNA of the CDR3 is TGTGCCTGGAGTGAGGGGGGCGCGGGAACTGAAGCTTTCTTT.

The rearrangement links TRBV30 to TRBJ2-7; D perhaps matches TRBD1 (6 bases). Germline lookup yields CDR1 GTSNPN and CDR2 SVGIG (reference sequence). There are 11 residues in the CDR3. Trimming cost V 1 base and J 5 bases, with 6 bases left between them. The CDR3 DNA is TGTGCCTGGAGTGGGGGGCACGAGCAGTACTTC. This translates into CAWSGGHEQYF.

The chain combines TRBV11-2 with TRBJ2-4; 8 positions agree with TRBD2. This CDR3 region has 13 residues. The V segment lost 5 bases and the J segment 9 bases; nucleotides outside the gene matches: 6. Germline CDR1 and CDR2: SGHAT and FQNNGV. The CDR3 coding sequence is TGTGCCAGCAGCGGAACGAGCGGGGGCATTCAGTACTTC. It yields the protein CASSGTSGGIQYF.

The chain carries TRBV28 and TRBJ2-5; 11 bases agree with TRBD2. V lost 7 bases, J lost 6 bases, and 7 bases stayed unmatched. Germline loops: CDR1 MDHEN, CDR2 SYDVKM. CDR3 length: 14 amino acids. The CDR3 region is CASITSGSVKTQYF. In DNA, the CDR3 is TGTGCCAGCATAACTAGCGGGAGTGTCAAGACCCAGTACTTC.

The CDR3 nucleotides read TGTGCCAGCAGTTACTCGGGGGGGCTTTTAGATACGCAGTATTTT. It codes for CASSYSGGLLDTQYF. V gene TRBV6-5 combines with J gene TRBJ2-3, with D perhaps TRBD2 (7 bases). V was clipped by 0 bases and J by 5 bases, with 12 bases between them. CDR1 and CDR2 (germline): MNHEY, SVGAGI. CDR3 size: 15 residues.

The rearrangement links TRBV11-2 to TRBJ1-5; no firm D call. This CDR3 is built from 16 residues. From germline, CDR1 is SGHAT and CDR2 FQNNGV. V was trimmed by 0 bases and J by 6 bases, leaving 15 bases between them. The CDR3 DNA reads TGTGCCAGCAGCTTAGAGATGGGGAATCCGGGTCAGCCCCAGCATTTT. It encodes CASSLEMGNPGQPQHF.

The rearrangement links TRBV7-2 to TRBJ2-2; D gene ambiguous. The V end was cut by 6 bases, the J end by 0 bases, with 14 bases between. The germline V gene encodes CDR1 SGHTA and CDR2 FQGNSA. The CDR3 contains 16 residues. The CDR3 spells CASSSTVRTNTGELFF. In nucleotides, the CDR3 is TGTGCCAGCAGTTCCACCGTCAGAACGAACACCGGGGAGCTGTTTTTT.

The V and J genes are TRBV5-1 and TRBJ2-7; 7 bases align to TRBD1. J was trimmed by 4 bases and V by 6 bases; bases with no gene match: 19. CDR3 length: 17 residues. The germline V gene has CDR1 SGHRS and CDR2 YFSETQ. As DNA, the CDR3 is TGCGCCAGCACTTTAAAACCCCCGGGACAGCCACCGTACGAGCAGTACTTC. Translated: CASTLKPPGQPPYEQYF.

The genes are TRBV27 and TRBJ2-3; 10 nucleotides line up with TRBD2. V shed 2 bases, J shed 3 bases, and the junction held 5 bases outside the gene matches. Germline V gene data show CDR1 as MNHEY and CDR2 as SMNVEV (reference sequence). The CDR3 consists of 16 residues. The CDR3: CASSLGASGRTDTQYF. The CDR3 region has the DNA TGTGCCAGCAGTTTAGGGGCTAGCGGGAGAACAGATACGCAGTATTTT.

The V call is TRBV19, the J call TRBJ2-3, with D uncertain. Trimming removed 5 bases from V and 8 bases from J, with 5 bases in between. This CDR3 has 10 residues. CDR1 is LNHDA and CDR2 is SQIVND in the germline V gene (reference sequence). The CDR3 loop reads CASSQGTQYF. CDR3 coding DNA: TGTGCCAGTAGTCAAGGTACGCAGTATTTT.

V and J are TRBV6-5 and TRBJ2-5; D is ambiguous. The CDR3 is 13 amino acids. Deletions cut 3 bases from V and 5 bases from J, with 10 bases between. Germline V lookup: CDR1 MNHEY, CDR2 SVGAGI. CDR3 coding DNA: TGTGCCAGCAGTTATCAAGTCCGGGAGACCCAGTACTTC. Protein: CASSYQVRETQYF.

CDR3 sequence (DNA): TGTGCCAGCAGCTACCGGGACCGCAGCTCCTACGAGCAGTACTTC. Residues: CASSYRDRSSYEQYF. The chain couples TRBV14 to TRBJ2-7; either TRBD1 or TRBD2 may supply D (5 bases each). Trimming left V 5 bases short and J 0 bases short, with 14 bases between. The CDR3 consists of 15 residues. Germline V CDR1 and CDR2: SGHDN, FVKESK. The complete variable domain, with remaining parts taken from reference TRBV14 and TRBJ2-7, reads EAGVTQFPSHSVIEKGQTVTLRCDPISGHDNLYWYRRVMGKEIKFLLHFVKESKQDESGMPNNRFLAERTGGTYSTLKVQPAELEDSGVYFCASSYRDRSSYEQYFGPGTRLTVT.

The gene calls are TRBV20-1 and TRBJ1-2; a weak D match, TRBD1 (5 bases). The CDR3 extends over 11 amino acids. V shed 5 bases and J shed 7 bases, with 11 bases lying between them. Germline CDR1 DFQATT, CDR2 SNEGSKA (reference sequence). The CDR3 bases are TGCAGTGCTGGGGGACCGAGTGGCTACACCTTC. Translation gives CSAGGPSGYTF.

V usage is TRBV4-3 and J usage is TRBJ1-1, with D perhaps TRBD1 (5 bases). V shed 0 bases and J shed 0 bases, with 11 bases lying between them. This CDR3 is 16 amino acids long. CDR1 LGHNA and CDR2 YSLEER come from the germline V gene. The DNA of the CDR3 is TGCGCCAGCAGCCAAGACGCGGCAGGGCTGAACACTGAAGCTTTCTTT. Protein sequence: CASSQDAAGLNTEAFF.

In this sample, this clone is medium-sized. V and J are TRBV10-3 and TRBJ1-2, with TRBD1 as a possible D gene (6 bases). V lost 7 bases and J 6 bases, leaving 9 bases between the germline ends. Per the germline V gene, CDR1 is ENHRY and CDR2 is SYGVKD. CDR3 length: 11 amino acids. CDR3 residues: CAITTGHGYTF. The CDR3 nucleotides are TGTGCCATCACGACAGGACATGGCTACACCTTC.

This rearrangement joins TRBV28 to TRBJ2-5; D may be TRBD1 or TRBD2 (5 bases each). Deletions cut 9 bases from V and 2 bases from J, with 13 bases between. CDR3 size: 13 residues. Germline CDR1 reads MDHEN; CDR2 reads SYDVKM. The CDR3 nucleotides read TGTGCCAGTTACGGGACGCCTCAAGAGACCCAGTACTTC. It encodes CASYGTPQETQYF.

The chain links TRBV10-1 to TRBJ2-1, with TRBD1 matching 7 bases. Germline assignment: CDR1 WNHNN and CDR2 SYGVQD (reference sequence). J gave up 0 bases and V 6 bases, and 11 bases lay outside the gene matches. There are 17 residues in the CDR3. CDR3 sequence: CASSPGPGQSSYNEQFF. For the CDR3, the DNA is TGCGCCAGCAGCCCCGGTCCGGGACAGAGCTCCTACAATGAGCAGTTCTTC.

The chain uses TRBV6-5 and TRBJ1-1, with D unclear. The CDR3 sequence is 15 residues long. Germline assignment: CDR1 MNHEY and CDR2 SVGAGI. The germline V and J ends were trimmed by 0 bases and 2 bases, with 10 bases remaining between them. The CDR3 protein is CASSYSDYGNTEAFF. The CDR3 nucleotides read TGTGCCAGCAGTTACTCGGATTACGGAAACACTGAAGCTTTCTTT.

The V and J genes are TRBV5-1 and TRBJ2-7; no clear D. The CDR3 sequence is 12 residues long. CDR1 and CDR2 (germline): SGHRS, YFSETQ. V was pared by 4 bases and J by 1 base, with 6 bases between. The CDR3 sequence: CASSIGSYEQYF. CDR3 bases: TGCGCCAGCAGCATCGGGTCCTACGAGCAGTACTTC.

The rearrangement joins TRBV29-1 to TRBJ2-5; TRBD1 agrees at 8 bases. The J call could be wrong; TRBJ2-7 is a better fit for the DNA end. This CDR3 is built from 17 residues. The germline gives CDR1 SQVTM, CDR2 ANQGSEA. The CDR3 protein is CSVEDRQGARGSYEQYF. The CDR3 coding sequence is TGCAGCGTTGAAGATCGTCAGGGGGCGAGGGGTTCCTACGAGCAGTACTTC.

The gene calls are TRBV30 and TRBJ2-7, with 10 bases matching TRBD1. The CDR3 length is 13 residues. Germline lookup yields CDR1 GTSNPN and CDR2 SVGIG (reference sequence). Unmatched junction bases numbered 7, after V lost 5 bases and J lost 6 bases. In DNA, the CDR3 is TGTGCCTGGGAACCGGGACAGGGGTTCGAGCAGTACTTC. Residues: CAWEPGQGFEQYF.

The genes are TRBV13 and TRBJ2-1; 12 positions agree with TRBD2. Germline CDR1 PRHDT, CDR2 FYEKMQ (reference sequence). This CDR3 spans 18 amino acids. V lost 5 bases, J lost 4 bases, and 12 bases stayed unmatched. DNA of the CDR3: TGTGCCAGCAGCCCCTGGACTAGCGGGGACGGGGCGTACAATGAGCAGTTCTTC. Translation: CASSPWTSGDGAYNEQFF. The whole variable domain, remainder taken from reference TRBV13 and TRBJ2-1, is AAGVIQSPRHLIKEKRETATLKCYPIPRHDTVYWYQQGPGQDPQFLISFYEKMQSDKGSIPDRFSAQQFSDYHSELNMSSLELGDSALYFCASSPWTSGDGAYNEQFFGPGTRLTVL.

The chain recombines TRBV7-5 with TRBJ1-4; the table gives TRBD1 as D, unverified against the DNA. TRBV7-5 has pseudogene status. The CDR3 runs to 15 residues. CDR3 in amino acids: CARSYNRGPHEKLFF. The CDR3 DNA follows: TGTGCCAGAAGCTACAACAGGGGGCCCCATGAAAAACTGTTTTTT.

V and J are TRBV28 and TRBJ2-1; 10 nucleotides align to TRBD2. Germline V gives CDR1 MDHEN, CDR2 SYDVKM. The V segment lost 7 bases and the J segment 9 bases; nucleotides outside the gene matches: 15. CDR3 size: 16 residues. The CDR3 reads CASTFSGGAKGAEQFF. The CDR3, as DNA: TGTGCCAGCACCTTCAGCGGGGGGGCCAAAGGCGCTGAGCAGTTCTTC.

The chain employs TRBV7-6 and TRBJ2-6, with a possible D match to TRBD1 (6 bases). The CDR3 extends over 16 amino acids. Germline V lookup: CDR1 SGHVS, CDR2 FNYEAQ. V gave up 4 bases and J gave up 2 bases, with 12 bases separating them. The CDR3 DNA is TGTGCCAGCAGCTCCAGGGGTCTCGCTGGGGCCAACGTCCTGACTTTC. Residues: CASSSRGLAGANVLTF.

J is TRBJ1-1 and V is TRBV6-6; D call uncertain. Trimming removed 10 bases from V and 1 base from J, with 10 bases in between. Germline CDR1 is MNHNY and CDR2 is SVGAGI (reference sequence). This CDR3 has 12 residues. The CDR3 loop reads CATVWGNTEAFF. Written as DNA, the CDR3 is TGTGCCACGGTCTGGGGGAACACTGAAGCTTTCTTT.

This sequence joins TRBV5-4 and TRBJ2-1; a weak D match, TRBD1 (7 bases). The CDR3 is 15 residues long. The V end lost 5 bases, the J end lost 8 bases, and 20 bases lay between the germline ends. Looked up from germline, CDR1 is SGHNT and CDR2 is YYREEE (reference sequence). CDR3 DNA: TGTGCCAGCAGACTGGGCCCTGCAGGGGGGCATGAGCAGTTCTTC. It translates to CASRLGPAGGHEQFF.